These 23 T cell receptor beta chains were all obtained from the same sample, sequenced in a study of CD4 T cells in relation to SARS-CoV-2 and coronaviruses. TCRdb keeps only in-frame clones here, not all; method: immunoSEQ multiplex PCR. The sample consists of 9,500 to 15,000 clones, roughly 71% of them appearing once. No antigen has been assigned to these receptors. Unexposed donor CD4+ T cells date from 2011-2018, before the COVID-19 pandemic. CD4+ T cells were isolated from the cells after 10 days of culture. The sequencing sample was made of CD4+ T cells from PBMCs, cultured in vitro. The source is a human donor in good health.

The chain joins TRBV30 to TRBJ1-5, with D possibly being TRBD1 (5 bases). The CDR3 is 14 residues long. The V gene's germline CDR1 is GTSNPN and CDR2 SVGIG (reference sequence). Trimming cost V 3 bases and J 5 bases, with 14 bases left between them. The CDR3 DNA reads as TGTGCCTGGAGCTCAGGGAATCGGGATCAGCCCCAGCATTTT. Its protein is CAWSSGNRDQPQHF.

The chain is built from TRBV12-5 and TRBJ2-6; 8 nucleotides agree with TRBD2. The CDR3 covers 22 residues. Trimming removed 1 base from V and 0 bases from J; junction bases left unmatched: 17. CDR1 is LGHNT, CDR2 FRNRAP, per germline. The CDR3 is CASGLALGGIAGIYSGANVLTF. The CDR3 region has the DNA TGTGCTAGTGGTTTGGCCCTGGGCGGAATAGCGGGAATCTACTCTGGGGCCAACGTCCTGACTTTC.

For the CDR3, the DNA is TGTGCCATCAGCGGATCCTCACAGAGGGCAGATACGCAGTATTTT. Its translation is CAISGSSQRADTQYF. J is TRBJ2-3 and V is TRBV10-3, with D possibly matching TRBD2 (5 bases). V was trimmed by 6 bases and J by 4 bases, leaving 17 bases between them. The CDR3 consists of 15 residues. Germline assignment: CDR1 ENHRY and CDR2 SYGVKD.

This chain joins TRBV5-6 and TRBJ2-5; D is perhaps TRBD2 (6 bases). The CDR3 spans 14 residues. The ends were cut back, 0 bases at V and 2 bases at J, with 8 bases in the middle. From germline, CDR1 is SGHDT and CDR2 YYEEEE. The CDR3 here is CASSLDAGQETQYF. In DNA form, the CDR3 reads TGTGCCAGCAGCTTGGACGCGGGGCAAGAGACCCAGTACTTC.

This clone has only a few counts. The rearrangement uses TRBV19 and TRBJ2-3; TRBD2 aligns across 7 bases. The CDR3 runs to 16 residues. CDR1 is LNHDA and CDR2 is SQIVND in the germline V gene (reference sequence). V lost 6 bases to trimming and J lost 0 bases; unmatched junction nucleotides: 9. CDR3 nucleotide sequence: TGTGCCAGTAGCGACATAGCGGGTCCTAGCACAGATACGCAGTATTTT. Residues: CASSDIAGPSTDTQYF.

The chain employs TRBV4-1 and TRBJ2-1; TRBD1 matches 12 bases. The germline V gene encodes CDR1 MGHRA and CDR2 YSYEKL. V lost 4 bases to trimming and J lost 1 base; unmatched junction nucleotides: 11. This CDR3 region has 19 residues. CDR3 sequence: CASSLLPGDRGLSYNEQFF. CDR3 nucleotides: TGCGCCAGCAGCCTCCTCCCGGGGGACAGGGGGCTTTCCTACAATGAGCAGTTCTTC.

The chain's CDR3 is CASSMSNQETQYF. The CDR3, as DNA: TGTGCCAGCTCTATGAGCAATCAAGAGACCCAGTACTTC. This chain joins TRBV7-9 and TRBJ2-5; D unresolved. The CDR3 length is 13 residues. The V gene lost 8 bases and the J gene lost 2 bases, with 12 bases spanning the gap. Germline loops: CDR1 SEHNR, CDR2 FQNEAQ (reference sequence).

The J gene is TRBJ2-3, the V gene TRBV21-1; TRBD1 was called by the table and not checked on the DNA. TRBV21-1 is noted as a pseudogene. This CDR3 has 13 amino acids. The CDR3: CASSRGATDTQYF. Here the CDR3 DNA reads TGTGCCAGCAGCAGGGGCGCCACAGATACGCAGTATTTT.

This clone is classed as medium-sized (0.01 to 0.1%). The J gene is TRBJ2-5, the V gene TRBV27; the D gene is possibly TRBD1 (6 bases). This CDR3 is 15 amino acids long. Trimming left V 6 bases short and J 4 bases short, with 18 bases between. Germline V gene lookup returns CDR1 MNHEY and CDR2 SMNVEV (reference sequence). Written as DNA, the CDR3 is TGTGCCAGCAGCCGCTCCTCAGGGGCTCGAGAGACCCAGTACTTC. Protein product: CASSRSSGARETQYF.

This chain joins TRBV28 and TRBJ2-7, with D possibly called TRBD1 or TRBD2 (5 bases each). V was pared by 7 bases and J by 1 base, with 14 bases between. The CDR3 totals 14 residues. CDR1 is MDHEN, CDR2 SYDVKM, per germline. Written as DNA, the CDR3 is TGTGCCAGCACCCTCTTTGGGGGATCCTACGAGCAGTACTTC. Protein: CASTLFGGSYEQYF.

The CDR3 here is CASSVAGSTNEKLFF. The CDR3 DNA follows: TGTGCCAGCAGTGTTGCTGGTTCAACTAATGAAAAACTGTTTTTT. V usage is TRBV7-9 and J usage is TRBJ1-4; D is ambiguous. Trimming took 6 bases from V and 0 from J, leaving 11 bases between them. The germline V gene encodes CDR1 SEHNR and CDR2 FQNEAQ (reference sequence). This CDR3 contains 15 residues.

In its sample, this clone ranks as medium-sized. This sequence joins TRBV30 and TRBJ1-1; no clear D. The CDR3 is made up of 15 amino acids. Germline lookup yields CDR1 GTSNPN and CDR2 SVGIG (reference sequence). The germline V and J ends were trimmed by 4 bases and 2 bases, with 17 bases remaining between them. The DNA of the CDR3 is TGTGCCTGGAATGGTATTCTCTTATCTAACACTGAAGCTTTCTTT. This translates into CAWNGILLSNTEAFF.

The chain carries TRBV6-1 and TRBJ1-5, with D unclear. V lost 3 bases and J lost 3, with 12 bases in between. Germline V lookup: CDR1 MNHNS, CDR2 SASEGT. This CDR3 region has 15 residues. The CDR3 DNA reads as TGTGCCAGCAGTGATGGTCGGGGAAACAATCAGCCCCAGCATTTT. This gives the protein CASSDGRGNNQPQHF.

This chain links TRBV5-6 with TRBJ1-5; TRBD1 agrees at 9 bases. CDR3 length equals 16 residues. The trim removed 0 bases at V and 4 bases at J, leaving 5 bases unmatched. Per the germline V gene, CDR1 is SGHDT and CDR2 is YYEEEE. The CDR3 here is CASSLGGQGKNQPQHF. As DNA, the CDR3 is TGTGCCAGCAGCTTGGGGGGACAGGGTAAGAATCAGCCCCAGCATTTT.

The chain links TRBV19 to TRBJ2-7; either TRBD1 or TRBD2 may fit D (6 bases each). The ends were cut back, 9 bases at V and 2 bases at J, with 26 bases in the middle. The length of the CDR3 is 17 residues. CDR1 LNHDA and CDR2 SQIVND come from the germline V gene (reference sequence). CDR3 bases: TGTGCCAGAGCCAAATCAGTTTGTGCAGGGGAGGCCTACGAGCAGTACTTC. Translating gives CARAKSVCAGEAYEQYF.

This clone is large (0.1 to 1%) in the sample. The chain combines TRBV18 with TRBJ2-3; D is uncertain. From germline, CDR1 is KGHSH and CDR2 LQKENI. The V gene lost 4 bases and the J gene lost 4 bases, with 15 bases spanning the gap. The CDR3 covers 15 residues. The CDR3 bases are TGTGCCAGCTCACTGGGCTTAGTAATCTCAGATACGCAGTATTTT. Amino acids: CASSLGLVISDTQYF.

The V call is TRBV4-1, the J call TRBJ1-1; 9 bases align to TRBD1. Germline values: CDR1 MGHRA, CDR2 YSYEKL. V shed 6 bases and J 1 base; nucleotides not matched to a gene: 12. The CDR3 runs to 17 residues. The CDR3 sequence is CASRPTGGGTRNTEAFF. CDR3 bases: TGCGCCAGCAGACCTACAGGGGGCGGCACTCGGAACACTGAAGCTTTCTTT.

The CDR3, as DNA: TGTGCCAGCAGCTCGACAGGGGTGGGTGAAAAACTGTTTTTT. This codes for CASSSTGVGEKLFF. V usage is TRBV3-1 (or the pseudogene TRBV3-2) and J usage is TRBJ1-4; TRBD1 agrees at 8 bases. The CDR3 runs 14 residues. Germline V CDR1 and CDR2: LGHDT, YNNKEL (reference sequence). J lost 7 bases, V lost 5 bases, and 6 bases had no gene match.

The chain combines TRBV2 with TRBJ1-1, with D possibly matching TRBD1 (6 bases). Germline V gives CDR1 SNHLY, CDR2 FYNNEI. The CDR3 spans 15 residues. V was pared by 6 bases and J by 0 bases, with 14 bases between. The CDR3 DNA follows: TGTGCCAGCAGGGACCAACAGGGAGTGAACACTGAAGCTTTCTTT. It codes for CASRDQQGVNTEAFF.

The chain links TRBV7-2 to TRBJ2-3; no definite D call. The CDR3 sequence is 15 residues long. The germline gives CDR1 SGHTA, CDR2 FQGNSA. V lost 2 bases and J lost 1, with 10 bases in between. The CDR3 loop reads CASSLSPGGTDTQYF. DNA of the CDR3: TGTGCCAGCAGCTTATCCCCCGGAGGCACAGATACGCAGTATTTT.

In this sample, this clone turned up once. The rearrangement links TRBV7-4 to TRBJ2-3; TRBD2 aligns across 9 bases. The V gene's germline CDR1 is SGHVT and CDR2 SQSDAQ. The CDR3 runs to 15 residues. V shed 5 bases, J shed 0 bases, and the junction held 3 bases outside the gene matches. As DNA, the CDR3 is TGTGCCAGCAGCCACCTAGCGGGGAGCACAGATACGCAGTATTTT. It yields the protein CASSHLAGSTDTQYF.

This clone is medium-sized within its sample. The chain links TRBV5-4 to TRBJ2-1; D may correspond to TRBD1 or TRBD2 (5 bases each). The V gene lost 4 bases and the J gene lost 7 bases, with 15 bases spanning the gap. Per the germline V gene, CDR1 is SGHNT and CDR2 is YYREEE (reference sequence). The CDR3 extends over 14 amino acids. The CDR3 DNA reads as TGTGCCAGCAGCACACCCGGTGGGGGAAATGAGCAGTTCTTC. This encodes CASSTPGGGNEQFF.

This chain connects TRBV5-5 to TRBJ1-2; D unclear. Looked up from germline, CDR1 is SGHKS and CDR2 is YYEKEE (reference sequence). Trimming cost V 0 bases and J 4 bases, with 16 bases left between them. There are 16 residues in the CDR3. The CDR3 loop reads CASSLAMHVRSYGYTF. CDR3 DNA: TGTGCCAGCAGCTTGGCCATGCATGTCCGGTCCTATGGCTACACCTTC.